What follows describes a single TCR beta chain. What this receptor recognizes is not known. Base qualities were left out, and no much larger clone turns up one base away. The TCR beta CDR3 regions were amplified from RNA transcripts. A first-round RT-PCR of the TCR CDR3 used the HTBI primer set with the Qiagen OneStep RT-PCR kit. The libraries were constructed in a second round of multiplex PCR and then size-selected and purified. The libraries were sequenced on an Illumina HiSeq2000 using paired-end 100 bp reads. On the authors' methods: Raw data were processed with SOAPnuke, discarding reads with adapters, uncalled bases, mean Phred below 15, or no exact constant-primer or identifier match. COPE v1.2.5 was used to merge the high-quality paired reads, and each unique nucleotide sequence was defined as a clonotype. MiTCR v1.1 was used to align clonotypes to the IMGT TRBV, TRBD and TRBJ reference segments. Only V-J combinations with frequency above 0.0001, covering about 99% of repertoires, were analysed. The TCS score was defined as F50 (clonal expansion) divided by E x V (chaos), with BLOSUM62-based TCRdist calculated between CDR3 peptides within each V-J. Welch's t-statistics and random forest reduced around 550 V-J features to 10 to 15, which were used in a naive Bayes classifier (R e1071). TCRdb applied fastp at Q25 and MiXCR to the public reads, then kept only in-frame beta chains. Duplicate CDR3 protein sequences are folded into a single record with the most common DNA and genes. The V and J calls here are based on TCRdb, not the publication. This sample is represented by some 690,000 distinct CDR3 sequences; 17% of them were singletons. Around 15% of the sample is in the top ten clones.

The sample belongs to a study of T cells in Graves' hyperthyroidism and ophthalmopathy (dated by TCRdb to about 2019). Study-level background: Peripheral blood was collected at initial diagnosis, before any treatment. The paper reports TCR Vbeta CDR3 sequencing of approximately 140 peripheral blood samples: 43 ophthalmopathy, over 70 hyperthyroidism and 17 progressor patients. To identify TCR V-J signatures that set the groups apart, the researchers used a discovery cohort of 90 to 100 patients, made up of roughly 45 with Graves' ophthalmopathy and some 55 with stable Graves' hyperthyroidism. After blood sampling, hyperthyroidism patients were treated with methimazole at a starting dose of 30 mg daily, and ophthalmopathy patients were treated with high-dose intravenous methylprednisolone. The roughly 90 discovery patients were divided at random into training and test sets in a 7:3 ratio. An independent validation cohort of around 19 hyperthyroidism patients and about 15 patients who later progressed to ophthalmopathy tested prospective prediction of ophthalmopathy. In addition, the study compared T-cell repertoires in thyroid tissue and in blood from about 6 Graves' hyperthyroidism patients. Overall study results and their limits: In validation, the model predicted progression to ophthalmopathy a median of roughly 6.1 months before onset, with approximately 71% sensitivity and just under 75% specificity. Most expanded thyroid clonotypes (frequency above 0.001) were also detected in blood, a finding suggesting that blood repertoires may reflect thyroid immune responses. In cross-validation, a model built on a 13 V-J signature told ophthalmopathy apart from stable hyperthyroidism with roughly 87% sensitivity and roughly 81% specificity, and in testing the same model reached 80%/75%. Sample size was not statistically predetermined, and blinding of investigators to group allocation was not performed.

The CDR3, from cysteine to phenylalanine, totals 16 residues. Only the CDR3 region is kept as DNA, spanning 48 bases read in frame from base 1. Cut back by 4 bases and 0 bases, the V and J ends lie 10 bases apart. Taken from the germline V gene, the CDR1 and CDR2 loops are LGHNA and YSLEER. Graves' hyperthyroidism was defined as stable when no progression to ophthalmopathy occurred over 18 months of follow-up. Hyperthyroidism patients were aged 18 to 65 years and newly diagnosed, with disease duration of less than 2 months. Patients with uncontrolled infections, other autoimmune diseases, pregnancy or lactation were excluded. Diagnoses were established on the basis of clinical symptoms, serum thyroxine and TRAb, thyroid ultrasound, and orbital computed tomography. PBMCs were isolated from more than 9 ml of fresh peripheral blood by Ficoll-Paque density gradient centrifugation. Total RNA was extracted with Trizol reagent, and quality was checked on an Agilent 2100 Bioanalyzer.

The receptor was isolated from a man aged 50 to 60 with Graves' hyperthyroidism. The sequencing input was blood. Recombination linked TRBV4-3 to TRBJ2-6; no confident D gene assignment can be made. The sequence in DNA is TGCGCCAGCAGCCGACAAAGCTACTCTGGGGCCAACGTCCTGACTTTC. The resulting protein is CASSRQSYSGANVLTF.